This TCR beta chain was sequenced in a study of early T cells in non-severe SARS-CoV-2 infection. Germline V gene lookup returns CDR1 MNHNS and CDR2 SASEGT. V was pared by 5 bases and J by 0 bases, with 15 bases between. The CDR3 sequence is 16 residues long. TCRdb fed the 5' RACE reads into MiXCR, producing one record per CDR3 protein. The repertoire includes around 52,000 distinct CDR3 sequences, roughly 12% of them detected once, and 2.9% sits in the top ten. The material sequenced was whole blood. This receptor was identified in an adult who was a healthcare worker with PCR-confirmed SARS-CoV-2 infection or an uninfected control (not recorded which). V gene TRBV6-1 combines with J gene TRBJ2-3; TRBD1 is a possible D gene (6 bases). CDR3 nucleotides: TGTGCCAGCAGTCCCGCGACAGGAGCTAGCACAGATACGCAGTATTTT. This encodes CASSPATGASTDTQYF.